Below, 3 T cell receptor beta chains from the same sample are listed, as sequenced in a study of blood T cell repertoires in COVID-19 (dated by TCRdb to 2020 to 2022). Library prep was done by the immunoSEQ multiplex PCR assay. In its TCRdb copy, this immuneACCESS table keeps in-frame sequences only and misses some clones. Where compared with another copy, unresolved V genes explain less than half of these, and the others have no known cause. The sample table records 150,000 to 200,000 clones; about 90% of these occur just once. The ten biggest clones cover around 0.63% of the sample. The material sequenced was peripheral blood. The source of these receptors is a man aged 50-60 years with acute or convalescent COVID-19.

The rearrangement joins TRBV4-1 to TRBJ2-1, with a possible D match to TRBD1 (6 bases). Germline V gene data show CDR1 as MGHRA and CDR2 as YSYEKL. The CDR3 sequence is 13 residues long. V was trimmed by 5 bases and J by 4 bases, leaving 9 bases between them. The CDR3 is CASSSDSYNEQFF. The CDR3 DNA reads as TGCGCCAGCAGCTCGGACAGTTACAATGAGCAGTTCTTC.

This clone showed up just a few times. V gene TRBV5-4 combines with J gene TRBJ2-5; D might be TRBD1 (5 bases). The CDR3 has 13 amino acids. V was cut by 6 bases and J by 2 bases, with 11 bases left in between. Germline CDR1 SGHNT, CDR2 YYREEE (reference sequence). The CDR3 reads CASTRKGQETQYF. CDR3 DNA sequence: TGTGCCAGCACAAGAAAGGGGCAAGAGACCCAGTACTTC.

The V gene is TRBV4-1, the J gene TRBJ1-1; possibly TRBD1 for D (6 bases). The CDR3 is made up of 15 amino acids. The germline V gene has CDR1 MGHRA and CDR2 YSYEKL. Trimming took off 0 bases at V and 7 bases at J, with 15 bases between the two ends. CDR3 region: CASSQEVGGVDEAFF. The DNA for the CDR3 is TGCGCCAGCAGCCAAGAGGTAGGGGGGGTTGATGAAGCTTTCTTT.